This is a list of T cell receptor beta chains from one sample in a study of cytomegalovirus exposure and HLA in healthy donors. This table comes from immunoSEQ multiplex PCR, and its TCRdb copy is limited to in-frame clones, with some not included. The table shows 150,000 or so clones, with roughly four fifths occurring only once. Sequenced: PBMCs. These receptors all come from a woman aged 18-29 years in good health and CMV-seropositive. The CDR3 runs from the conserved cysteine through the conserved F or W. The D gene is left open where the match is weak. Clone size, where shown, is once, few, many, or a class for clones that have expanded.

j_gene: TRBJ2-3
v_gene: TRBV18
d_gene: TRBD2
abundance: -
CDR3nt: TGTGCCAGCTCACCAAGTCTAGCGGGGGGGAGCACAGATACGCAGTATTTT
CDR3aa: CASSPSLAGGSTDTQYF

j_gene: TRBJ1-2
v_gene: TRBV7-2
d_gene: TRBD1
abundance: -
CDR3nt: TGTGCCAGCAGCTACGATCGGACAGGGGGCTATGGCTACACCTTC
CDR3aa: CASSYDRTGGYGYTF

j_gene: TRBJ2-5
v_gene: TRBV7-2
d_gene: TRBD2
abundance: few
CDR3nt: TGTGCCAGCAGCACCGGACTAGCGGTAGAGACCCAGTACTTC
CDR3aa: CASSTGLAVETQYF

j_gene: TRBJ1-1
v_gene: TRBV2
d_gene: TRBD1
abundance: -
CDR3nt: TGTGCCAGCGAGATTGGACAGGCCCTTGTGAACACTGAAGCTTTCTTT
CDR3aa: CASEIGQALVNTEAFF

j_gene: TRBJ1-2
v_gene: TRBV6-6
d_gene: TRBD1
abundance: -
CDR3nt: TGTGCCATCCCGCAGGGGGGTGACGATGGCTACACCTTC
CDR3aa: CAIPQGGDDGYTF

j_gene: TRBJ2-1
v_gene: TRBV29-1
d_gene: TRBD1
abundance: -
CDR3nt: TGCAGCCTACGGACAGGGGGGGATGTGCAGTTCTTC
CDR3aa: CSLRTGGDVQFF

j_gene: TRBJ2-7
v_gene: TRBV29-1
d_gene: TRBD1
abundance: -
CDR3nt: TGCAGCGCCCGGACAGGGGCTGAGCAGTACTTC
CDR3aa: CSARTGAEQYF

j_gene: TRBJ1-3
v_gene: TRBV11-3
d_gene: -
abundance: -
CDR3nt: TGTGCCAGCAGCTCCAGGACTGGAAACACCATATATTTT
CDR3aa: CASSSRTGNTIYF

j_gene: TRBJ2-7
v_gene: TRBV11-2
d_gene: TRBD2
abundance: -
CDR3nt: TGTGCCAGCAGCTTATCCCCACGCCCAGCGGGGGCTAGGCAGTACTTC
CDR3aa: CASSLSPRPAGARQYF

j_gene: TRBJ2-3
v_gene: TRBV5-1
d_gene: TRBD2
abundance: -
CDR3nt: TGCGCCACCAACCTCGGCGGGGGGGGGATAGATACGCAGTATTTT
CDR3aa: CATNLGGGGIDTQYF

j_gene: TRBJ1-2
v_gene: TRBV6-5
d_gene: -
abundance: -
CDR3nt: TGTGCCAGCAGTACATCCACAGGGTCCAACTATGGCTACACCTTC
CDR3aa: CASSTSTGSNYGYTF

j_gene: TRBJ1-2
v_gene: TRBV6-5
d_gene: TRBD1
abundance: -
CDR3nt: TGTGCCAGCAGTTTTAACTCTGGACAGGGGGCGCGTGGCTACACCTTC
CDR3aa: CASSFNSGQGARGYTF

j_gene: TRBJ1-2
v_gene: TRBV7-9
d_gene: TRBD1
abundance: -
CDR3nt: TGTGCCAGCAGCTTGGAACCCGGGCGCACAGGGGGTGGCTACACCTTC
CDR3aa: CASSLEPGRTGGGYTF

j_gene: TRBJ1-4
v_gene: TRBV11-2
d_gene: -
abundance: -
CDR3nt: TGTGCCAGCAGCTCTAAGACAGGCCCACAACTGTTTTTT
CDR3aa: CASSSKTGPQLFF

j_gene: TRBJ2-7
v_gene: TRBV11-2
d_gene: -
abundance: -
CDR3nt: TGTGCCAGCAGCTTAGGCCCCCAGTACGAGCAGTACTTC
CDR3aa: CASSLGPQYEQYF

j_gene: TRBJ1-2
v_gene: TRBV6-5
d_gene: -
abundance: -
CDR3nt: TGTGCCAGCAGTGCTACAGGATTCGTCTATGGCTACACCTTC
CDR3aa: CASSATGFVYGYTF

j_gene: TRBJ1-1
v_gene: TRBV11-3
d_gene: -
abundance: -
CDR3nt: TGTGCCAGCAGCTCCGGGGGGGGACTTAACACTGAAGCTTTCTTT
CDR3aa: CASSSGGGLNTEAFF

j_gene: TRBJ1-4
v_gene: TRBV5-1
d_gene: TRBD1
abundance: -
CDR3nt: TGCGCCAGCAGCTTGGACACAGGGGGCCGGAGGGGGGGAAATGAAAAACTGTTTTTT
CDR3aa: CASSLDTGGRRGGNEKLFF

j_gene: TRBJ1-4
v_gene: TRBV6-4
d_gene: -
abundance: -
CDR3nt: TGTGCCAGTAGGACAGTCAAACTACCAACTAATGAAAAACTGTTTTTT
CDR3aa: CASRTVKLPTNEKLFF

j_gene: TRBJ1-1
v_gene: TRBV6-1
d_gene: TRBD1
abundance: -
CDR3nt: TGTGCCAGCAGTTTAACAGGGGTGAACACTGAAGCTTTCTTT
CDR3aa: CASSLTGVNTEAFF

j_gene: TRBJ1-5
v_gene: TRBV6-6
d_gene: -
abundance: -
CDR3nt: TGTGCCAGCAGCGACCCAACAGGAAGGGATCAGCCCCAGCATTTT
CDR3aa: CASSDPTGRDQPQHF

j_gene: TRBJ2-4
v_gene: TRBV6-5
d_gene: -
abundance: -
CDR3nt: TGTGCCAGCAGGAGACAGGCCCTAGCCAAAAACATTCAGTACTTC
CDR3aa: CASRRQALAKNIQYF

j_gene: TRBJ2-1
v_gene: TRBV7-8
d_gene: TRBD2
abundance: -
CDR3nt: TGTGCCAGCAGCTGGACCGGGACTAGATACAATGAGCAGTTCTTC
CDR3aa: CASSWTGTRYNEQFF

j_gene: TRBJ2-5
v_gene: TRBV2
d_gene: TRBD2
abundance: -
CDR3nt: TGTGCCAGCAGGGGACTAGCAAACCAAGAGACCCAGTACTTC
CDR3aa: CASRGLANQETQYF

j_gene: TRBJ2-7
v_gene: TRBV11-2
d_gene: TRBD2
abundance: -
CDR3nt: TGTGCCAGCAGCTTCTTCAACGGGGGGTACGAGCAGTACTTC
CDR3aa: CASSFFNGGYEQYF

j_gene: TRBJ2-1
v_gene: TRBV5-6
d_gene: TRBD2
abundance: -
CDR3nt: TGTGCCAGCAGTCCAACTAGCGGGGGGGCGAGTGAGCAGTTCTTC
CDR3aa: CASSPTSGGASEQFF